The clone carrying this T cell receptor beta chain was found once. The RNA, 0.5 to 1 ug, was put through reverse transcription using random hexamers. An immunoSEQ multiplex PCR generated amplified TCR beta CDR3 products spanning 54 Vbeta and 13 Jbeta. TCRdb passed the immunoSEQ multiplex PCR reads through MiXCR, listing each CDR3 protein once. Among around 170,000 distinct CDR3 sequences listed, more than 90% were seen once. This record comes from a study of CD8 T cells in Susac syndrome. In the study overall: Within the sequenced Susac syndrome patient group, over 5 exhibited active disease and roughly 8 were in remission.

The V gene lost 4 bases and the J gene lost 1 base, with 13 bases spanning the gap. The CDR3 is 15 residues long. CDR1 and CDR2 from the germline V gene are LGHDT and YNNKEL (reference sequence). This rearrangement joins TRBV3-1 to TRBJ1-1; possibly TRBD1 for D (6 bases). The receptor was isolated from a human donor with Susac syndrome. The sample consisted of CD4+ T cells from PBMCs. The CDR3 loop reads CASSPSGHPNTEAFF. The DNA for the CDR3 is TGTGCCAGCAGCCCTTCGGGACATCCGAACACTGAAGCTTTCTTT.